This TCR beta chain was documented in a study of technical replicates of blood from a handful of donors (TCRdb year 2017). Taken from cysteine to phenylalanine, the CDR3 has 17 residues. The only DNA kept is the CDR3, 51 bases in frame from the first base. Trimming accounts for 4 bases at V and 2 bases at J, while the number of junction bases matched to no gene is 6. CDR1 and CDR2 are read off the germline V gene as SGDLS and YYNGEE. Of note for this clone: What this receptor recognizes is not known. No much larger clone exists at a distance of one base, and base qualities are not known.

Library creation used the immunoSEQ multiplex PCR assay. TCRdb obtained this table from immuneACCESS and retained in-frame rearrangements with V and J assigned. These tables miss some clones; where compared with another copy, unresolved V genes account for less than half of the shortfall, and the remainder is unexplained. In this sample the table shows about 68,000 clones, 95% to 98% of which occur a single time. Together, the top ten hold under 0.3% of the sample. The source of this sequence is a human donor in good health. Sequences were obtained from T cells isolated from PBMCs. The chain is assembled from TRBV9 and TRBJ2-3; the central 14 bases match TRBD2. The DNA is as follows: TGTGCCAGCAGCCAGGGACTAGCGGGAGCAACCACAGATACGCAGTATTTT. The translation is CASSQGLAGATTDTQYF.